These 6 T cell receptor beta chains share one sample of origin, sequenced in a study of blood T cell repertoires in COVID-19. Profiled with immunoSEQ multiplex PCR; TCRdb holds only in-frame clones, not every one. This table holds 71,000 or so clones, approximately 80% found once. The sequenced sample consisted of peripheral blood. These TCRs come from a man aged 50-59 years with acute or convalescent COVID-19.

This sequence joins TRBV6-5 and TRBJ1-2; D unresolved. The V end lost 6 bases, the J end lost 8 bases, and 13 bases lay between the germline ends. CDR1 is MNHEY and CDR2 is SVGAGI in the germline V gene. The CDR3 consists of 12 residues. In nucleotides, the CDR3 is TGTGCCAGCAGAGGTCAGGTCCGGGGCTACACCTTC. Residues: CASRGQVRGYTF.

The count of this clone is one. The V gene is TRBV3-1 (or the pseudogene TRBV3-2), the J gene TRBJ2-7; unclear D gene. The CDR3 covers 14 residues. Germline CDR1 reads LGHDT; CDR2 reads YNNKEL (reference sequence). Trimming took off 1 base at V and 0 bases at J, with 7 bases between the two ends. The CDR3 here is CASSQAQASYEQYF. The CDR3 DNA reads as TGTGCCAGCAGCCAAGCCCAGGCCTCCTACGAGCAGTACTTC.

The J gene is TRBJ2-2, the V gene TRBV3-1 (or the pseudogene TRBV3-2), with TRBD2 identical over 11 bases. The length of the CDR3 is 17 residues. From germline, CDR1 is LGHDT and CDR2 YNNKEL (reference sequence). Trimming at V came to 8 bases and at J to 4 bases, leaving 12 bases not matched to a gene. This CDR3 reads CASGGKLAGAGTGELFF. Here the CDR3 DNA reads TGTGCCAGCGGAGGAAAACTAGCGGGAGCGGGCACCGGGGAGCTGTTTTTT.

This rearrangement joins TRBV19 to TRBJ2-1; 9 nucleotides agree with TRBD1. V lost 1 base to trimming and J lost 7 bases; unmatched junction nucleotides: 5. Looked up from germline, CDR1 is LNHDA and CDR2 is SQIVND (reference sequence). The CDR3 is 15 amino acids. CDR3 loop: CASSIGGTGLNEQFF. The DNA of the CDR3 is TGTGCCAGTAGTATAGGGGGGACAGGGTTAAATGAGCAGTTCTTC.

V usage is TRBV24-1 and J usage is TRBJ2-3, with D unclear. The CDR3 totals 14 residues. The germline V gene has CDR1 KGHDR and CDR2 SFDVKD. Trimming cost V 4 bases and J 0 bases, with 7 bases left between them. In nucleotides, the CDR3 is TGTGCCACCAGTGACCCCGGGAGCACAGATACGCAGTATTTT. Protein sequence: CATSDPGSTDTQYF.

In its sample, this clone was seen once. The chain carries TRBV7-2 and TRBJ1-2; 10 bases are a match to TRBD1. The V gene end was trimmed by 0 bases and the J gene end by 8 bases; junction bases not matched to a gene: 6. This CDR3 spans 15 amino acids. Germline V lookup: CDR1 SGHTA, CDR2 FQGNSA. The CDR3 region has the DNA TGTGCCAGCAGCTTAGCGCCCGGGACAGGGGTAGGCTACACCTTC. This gives the protein CASSLAPGTGVGYTF.